The 20 T cell receptor beta chains listed next were all sequenced from one sample in a study of T cell responses to AZD1222 COVID-19 vaccine (dated by TCRdb to 2020 to 2023). The label giving this sample's time point can be read as: baseline before first vaccination. Libraries were built with the immunoSEQ multiplex PCR assay. The source is immuneACCESS, and TCRdb retained only in-frame sequences with V and J called. Part of the clones is not carried over; for the studies checked, unresolved V genes explain less than half of this, and the remainder is unexplained. The table for this sample lists around 180,000 clones; 85% to 95% of them were counted only once. The top ten hold more than 9% of the sample. The sample here was peripheral blood, taken on day 0 of AZD1222 vaccination. The receptors were sampled from an adult in good health.

CDR3 in amino acids: CASSLQGYSYEQYF. CDR3 bases: TGCGCCAGCAGCTTGCAGGGTTACTCCTACGAGCAGTACTTC. The V call is TRBV5-1, the J call TRBJ2-7; the D gene is possibly TRBD1 (5 bases). Germline V gene sequence: CDR1 SGHRS, CDR2 YFSETQ. V gave up 1 base and J gave up 0 bases, with 8 bases separating them. This CDR3 is 14 amino acids long. Full variable domain (missing parts from reference TRBV5-1 and TRBJ2-7): KAGVTQTPRYLIKTRGQQVTLSCSPISGHRSVSWYQQTPGQGLQFLFEYFSETQRNKGNFPGRFSGRQFSNSRSEMNVSTLELGDSALYLCASSLQGYSYEQYFGPGTRLTVT.

The count of this clone is one. The rearrangement uses TRBV5-4 and TRBJ2-1; TRBD2 agrees at 9 bases. Trimming at V came to 2 bases and at J to 5 bases, leaving 2 bases not matched to a gene. Germline V gene sequence: CDR1 SGHNT, CDR2 YYREEE (reference sequence). This CDR3 region has 14 residues. The CDR3 coding sequence is TGTGCCAGCAGCTTCCTAGCGGGGCACAATGAGCAGTTCTTC. The encoded protein is CASSFLAGHNEQFF.

V is TRBV14 and J is TRBJ1-1; 8 bases align to TRBD1. CDR3 length: 14 residues. Germline V gene lookup returns CDR1 SGHDN and CDR2 FVKESK. V shed 0 bases, J shed 10 bases, and the junction held 7 bases outside the gene matches. The DNA of the CDR3 is TGTGCCAGCAGCCAAGACCTCAGGGACAGGAGAGCTTTCTTT. Residues: CASSQDLRDRRAFF. Full variable domain (missing parts from reference TRBV14 and TRBJ1-1): EAGVTQFPSHSVIEKGQTVTLRCDPISGHDNLYWYRRVMGKEIKFLLHFVKESKQDESGMPNNRFLAERTGGTYSTLKVQPAELEDSGVYFCASSQDLRDRRAFFGQGTRLTVV.

This clone was detected only once. The V gene is TRBV6-5, the J gene TRBJ1-1, with D possibly TRBD1 on 5 matching bases. The CDR3 totals 14 residues. CDR1 is MNHEY and CDR2 is SVGAGI in the germline V gene. V was cut by 2 bases and J by 11 bases, with 18 bases left in between. Here the CDR3 reads CASSYGGGASLAFF. The CDR3 bases are TGTGCCAGCAGTTACGGTGGGGGTGCTTCTCTTGCTTTCTTT.

The gene calls are TRBV19 and TRBJ1-6; 8 bases fit TRBD1. J gave up 7 bases and V 5 bases, and 4 bases lay outside the gene matches. Per germline, CDR1 LNHDA and CDR2 SQIVND (reference sequence). The CDR3 is 14 amino acids. CDR3 nucleotides: TGTGCCAGTAGTGTCACAGGGGGAAATTCACCCCTCCACTTT. Encoded protein: CASSVTGGNSPLHF.

V and J are TRBV19 and TRBJ1-5; 9 bases map to TRBD1. CDR1 LNHDA and CDR2 SQIVND come from the germline V gene (reference sequence). Trimming cost V 5 bases and J 7 bases; bases outside gene matches: 12. The CDR3 spans 16 residues. CDR3 protein: CASSPLDRGAGQPQHF. CDR3 DNA sequence: TGTGCCAGTAGTCCACTGGACAGGGGCGCGGGGCAGCCCCAGCATTTT.

This chain joins TRBV4-3 and TRBJ1-2; D unclear. The V end was cut by 0 bases, the J end by 2 bases, with 7 bases between. This CDR3 is built from 14 residues. Germline V gene sequence: CDR1 LGHNA, CDR2 YSLEER. CDR3 in amino acids: CASSQDVINYGYTF. In DNA form, the CDR3 reads TGCGCCAGCAGCCAAGATGTCATCAACTATGGCTACACCTTC.

Note on this clone: An end of the junction does not agree with germline; a read error may underlie this. The chain uses TRBV29-1 and TRBJ2-6; D is possibly TRBD1 or TRBD2 (5 bases each). Germline CDR1 SQVTM, CDR2 ANQGSEA. The CDR3 loop spans 14 amino acids. The CDR3 loop is CSVEVGAGANVLTF. The CDR3 DNA follows: TGCAGCGTGGAAGTGGGGGCTGGGGCCAACGTCCTGACTTTC.

DNA for the CDR3: TGTGCCAGCAGCCAAGCGGACAGAACCTATGGCTACACCTTC. It specifies CASSQADRTYGYTF. The chain uses TRBV4-2 and TRBJ1-2; a possible D gene is TRBD1 (6 bases). The germline gives CDR1 LGHNA, CDR2 YNFKEQ. This CDR3 is built from 14 residues. Trimming took off 1 base at V and 4 bases at J, with 10 bases between the two ends.

The CDR3 here is CASSYAGQGSEAFF. The CDR3 DNA reads as TGTGCCAGCAGTTACGCGGGACAGGGCAGTGAAGCTTTCTTT. This sequence joins TRBV6-6 and TRBJ1-1, with 9 bases that match TRBD1. This CDR3 spans 14 amino acids. Trimming removed 2 bases from V and 7 bases from J; junction bases left unmatched: 5. CDR1 is MNHNY, CDR2 SVGAGI, per germline (reference sequence).

The chain carries TRBV7-9 and TRBJ1-1, with unresolved D. CDR1 is SEHNR and CDR2 is FQNEAQ in the germline V gene (reference sequence). CDR3 length: 15 amino acids. Trimming removed 1 base at V and 0 bases at J, with 9 bases between. The CDR3 bases are TGTGCCAGCAGCTTAGGGACTTTCATGAACACTGAAGCTTTCTTT. Its translation is CASSLGTFMNTEAFF.

V and J are TRBV29-1 and TRBJ2-2, with D maybe TRBD2 (7 bases). The CDR3 is made up of 15 amino acids. V lost 4 bases, J lost 4 bases, and 16 bases lay in between. The germline gives CDR1 SQVTM, CDR2 ANQGSEA. The CDR3 is CSVGLGGPGTGELFF. The CDR3 nucleotides are TGCAGCGTTGGCCTCGGGGGGCCGGGCACCGGGGAGCTGTTTTTT.

The V call is TRBV24-1, the J call TRBJ2-3; no definite D call. This CDR3 is built from 14 residues. Germline V CDR1 and CDR2: KGHDR, SFDVKD. With 4 bases removed from V and 1 base from J, the gap between germline ends came to 8 bases. This chain's CDR3 is CATSEPGRTDTQYF. DNA of the CDR3: TGTGCCACCAGTGAACCGGGTCGCACAGATACGCAGTATTTT.

The chain links TRBV9 to TRBJ2-1, with TRBD2 identical over 8 bases. Trimming at V came to 5 bases and at J to 3 bases, leaving 10 bases not matched to a gene. The CDR3 extends over 16 amino acids. Germline CDR1 is SGDLS and CDR2 is YYNGEE. As DNA, the CDR3 is TGTGCCAGCAGTGTTGCTAGCGGGCAAATCTACAATGAGCAGTTCTTC. It encodes CASSVASGQIYNEQFF.

This clone was picked up one time. The CDR3 reads CASSLGDRDADTQYF. The DNA for the CDR3 is TGTGCCAGCAGCCTAGGGGACAGGGATGCAGATACGCAGTATTTT. This sequence joins TRBV7-2 and TRBJ2-3, with TRBD1 identical over 9 bases. The CDR3 has 15 amino acids. In germline, CDR1 is SGHTA, CDR2 FQGNSA. V shed 5 bases, J shed 4 bases, and the junction held 7 bases outside the gene matches.

The chain carries TRBV6-1 and TRBJ1-2, with D unresolved. This CDR3 region has 13 residues. Germline CDR1 MNHNS, CDR2 SASEGT. V was clipped by 3 bases and J by 1 base, with 6 bases between them. This CDR3 reads CASSEISNYGYTF. As DNA, the CDR3 is TGTGCCAGCAGTGAGATAAGTAACTATGGCTACACCTTC.

V is TRBV10-3 and J is TRBJ2-6; perhaps D is TRBD1 or TRBD2 (6 bases each). The CDR3 has 18 amino acids. The germline CDR1 and CDR2 sequences are ENHRY and SYGVKD. V dropped 3 bases and J dropped 0 bases, with 15 bases sitting between them. The CDR3 region is CAISDRGAYPSGANVLTF. The CDR3 bases are TGTGCCATCAGTGATAGGGGGGCTTATCCCTCTGGGGCCAACGTCCTGACTTTC.

This sequence joins TRBV19 and TRBJ1-4, with D unresolved. Per germline, CDR1 LNHDA and CDR2 SQIVND (reference sequence). Trimming shortened V by 3 bases and J by 6 bases, and 11 bases separated the two germline ends. The CDR3 covers 14 residues. DNA of the CDR3: TGTGCCAGTAGTATTGAAGGGCCTGATGAAAAACTGTTTTTT. Protein sequence: CASSIEGPDEKLFF.

The chain employs TRBV4-2 and TRBJ1-1, with TRBD1 as a possible D gene (5 bases). This CDR3 comprises 15 residues. Between the trimmed V and J ends, which lost 2 bases and 0 bases, there was a span of 10 bases. The germline V gene encodes CDR1 LGHNA and CDR2 YNFKEQ. The CDR3 is CASSQTRGVNTEAFF. CDR3 bases: TGTGCCAGCAGCCAAACGCGAGGGGTGAACACTGAAGCTTTCTTT.

The rearrangement uses TRBV2 and TRBJ1-1; D is unclear. The germline V gene encodes CDR1 SNHLY and CDR2 FYNNEI. With 6 bases removed from V and 1 base from J, the gap between germline ends came to 9 bases. This CDR3 has 13 amino acids. This chain's CDR3 is CASRGQSNTEAFF. Here the CDR3 DNA reads TGTGCCAGCAGAGGGCAGTCGAACACTGAAGCTTTCTTT.